The 13 T cell receptor beta chains below were found in one sample sequenced in a study of cytomegalovirus exposure and HLA in healthy donors. PCR amplification relied on 60 Vbeta primers (plus 13 Jbeta primers). Some clones are missing from TCRdb's copy, which holds only in-frame ones; the method was immunoSEQ multiplex PCR. The repertoire holds approximately 180,000 clones, about 88% seen once, with about 1.7% in the top ten. The sample comprised PBMCs. The receptors originated from a woman between 18 and 29 years old in good health and CMV-seronegative.

V usage is TRBV18 and J usage is TRBJ2-2; 10 bases are shared with TRBD1. The CDR3 consists of 18 residues. The V gene's germline CDR1 is KGHSH and CDR2 LQKENI. V lost 3 bases, J lost 6 bases, and 13 bases stayed unmatched. The CDR3 DNA follows: TGTGCCAGCTCACCCAGAACCCCGGGACAGGGGATTGCCGGGGAGCTGTTTTTT. It translates to CASSPRTPGQGIAGELFF.

V gene TRBV7-2 combines with J gene TRBJ2-1, with 15 bases that match TRBD2. V lost 5 bases and J lost 9; bases outside the gene matches: 11. CDR1 is SGHTA, CDR2 FQGNSA, per germline. This CDR3 is 17 amino acids long. The CDR3 region has the DNA TGTGCCAGCAGCCCCGGACTAGCGGGAGGGCCAGGATTTGAGCAGTTCTTC. Amino acid sequence: CASSPGLAGGPGFEQFF.

Concerning this clone: Other DNA sequences within the sample encode an identical CDR3. The gene calls are TRBV5-1 and TRBJ2-5; no definite D call. V lost 4 bases and J 2 bases, leaving 6 bases between the germline ends. The CDR3 is 12 amino acids. The germline CDR1 and CDR2 sequences are SGHRS and YFSETQ. The DNA of the CDR3 is TGCGCCAGCAGCCCCGGTCAAGAGACCCAGTACTTC. Its protein is CASSPGQETQYF.

The V call is TRBV7-9, the J call TRBJ2-1; D is perhaps TRBD2 (6 bases). V was clipped by 2 bases and J by 0 bases, with 14 bases between them. Per the germline V gene, CDR1 is SEHNR and CDR2 is FQNEAQ (reference sequence). This CDR3 region has 17 residues. The CDR3 coding sequence is TGTGCCAGCAGCTTATGGTCAAGCGGGCGCTCCTACAATGAGCAGTTCTTC. It is translated as CASSLWSSGRSYNEQFF. Full variable domain (missing parts from reference TRBV7-9 and TRBJ2-1): DTGVSQNPRHKITKRGQNVTFRCDPISEHNRLYWYRQTLGQGPEFLTYFQNEAQLEKSRLLSDRFSAERPKGSFSTLEIQRTEQGDSAMYLCASSLWSSGRSYNEQFFGPGTRLTVL.

The chain uses TRBV28 and TRBJ2-5; the D gene is possibly TRBD2 (6 bases). V was trimmed by 2 bases and J by 1 base, leaving 11 bases between them. This CDR3 is 15 amino acids long. Germline V lookup: CDR1 MDHEN, CDR2 SYDVKM. The CDR3 coding sequence is TGTGCCAGCAGTTTAGACCGGGGGATCCAAGAGACCCAGTACTTC. Encoded protein: CASSLDRGIQETQYF. The full variable domain, completed using reference TRBV28 and TRBJ2-5, is DVKVTQSSRYLVKRTGEKVFLECVQDMDHENMFWYRQDPGLGLRLIYFSYDVKMKEKGDIPEGYSVSREKKERFSLILESASTNQTSMYLCASSLDRGIQETQYFGPGTRLLVL.

The chain is built from TRBV27 and TRBJ2-7; D is unresolved. Trimming took 5 bases from V and 2 from J, leaving 13 bases between them. The CDR3 consists of 14 residues. Germline V gives CDR1 MNHEY, CDR2 SMNVEV (reference sequence). The CDR3 nucleotides are TGTGCCAGCAGTAGAGAAGCGATCCCCTACGAGCAGTACTTC. Amino acids: CASSREAIPYEQYF.

This clone was picked up one time. The chain carries TRBV7-9 and TRBJ2-5; no definite D call. Germline CDR1 and CDR2: SEHNR and FQNEAQ (reference sequence). The CDR3 totals 11 residues. Trimming left V 3 bases short and J 5 bases short, with 4 bases between. In nucleotides, the CDR3 is TGTGCCAGCAGCTTCCTTGAGACCCAGTACTTC. Its translation: CASSFLETQYF.

The J gene is TRBJ2-3, the V gene TRBV14; D not certain. Looked up from germline, CDR1 is SGHDN and CDR2 is FVKESK. Trimming took 4 bases from V and 9 from J, leaving 11 bases between them. The CDR3 is 12 residues long. The CDR3 loop reads CASSRNMFTQYF. In DNA, the CDR3 is TGTGCCAGCAGCCGCAACATGTTCACGCAGTATTTT.

V usage is TRBV6-5 and J usage is TRBJ1-2; possible D gene TRBD1, 5 bases. Trimming cost V 1 base and J 8 bases, with 20 bases left between them. Germline CDR1 MNHEY, CDR2 SVGAGI. This CDR3 has 16 residues. This CDR3 is CASSYWRAGSSGGYTF. For the CDR3, the DNA is TGTGCCAGCAGTTACTGGAGGGCGGGTTCCTCAGGGGGCTACACCTTC.

CDR3 residues: CASSDEGEGGSYGYTF. As DNA, the CDR3 is TGTGCCAGCAGTGATGAAGGGGAGGGAGGAAGCTATGGCTACACCTTC. This chain uses TRBV6-1 with TRBJ1-2, with D possibly being TRBD1 (5 bases). The CDR3 loop spans 16 amino acids. Germline V gene data show CDR1 as MNHNS and CDR2 as SASEGT. Trimming cost V 3 bases and J 4 bases, with 18 bases left between them.

This sequence joins TRBV5-1 and TRBJ2-5; 9 bases fit TRBD2. Trimming removed 2 bases from V and 2 bases from J; junction bases left unmatched: 4. The CDR3 length is 15 residues. From germline, CDR1 is SGHRS and CDR2 YFSETQ. CDR3 sequence (DNA): TGCGCCAGCAGCTTTTTAGCGGGAGAACAAGAGACCCAGTACTTC. It encodes CASSFLAGEQETQYF.

This sequence joins TRBV5-6 and TRBJ2-2; TRBD1 matches 12 bases. This CDR3 spans 17 amino acids. In germline, CDR1 is SGHDT, CDR2 YYEEEE. Trimming cost V 3 bases and J 7 bases; bases outside gene matches: 10. Here the CDR3 DNA reads TGTGCCAGCAGCTCCACCCCCGGGACAGGGGGCGGCGGGGAGCTGTTTTTT. This codes for CASSSTPGTGGGGELFF.

V is TRBV5-1 and J is TRBJ2-3, with 8 positions matching TRBD1. Germline CDR1 reads SGHRS; CDR2 reads YFSETQ. The CDR3 consists of 13 residues. Unmatched junction bases numbered 4, after V lost 5 bases and J lost 5 bases. The CDR3 protein is CASRTGVLDTQYF. For the CDR3, the DNA is TGCGCCAGCAGGACAGGGGTTTTAGATACGCAGTATTTT.